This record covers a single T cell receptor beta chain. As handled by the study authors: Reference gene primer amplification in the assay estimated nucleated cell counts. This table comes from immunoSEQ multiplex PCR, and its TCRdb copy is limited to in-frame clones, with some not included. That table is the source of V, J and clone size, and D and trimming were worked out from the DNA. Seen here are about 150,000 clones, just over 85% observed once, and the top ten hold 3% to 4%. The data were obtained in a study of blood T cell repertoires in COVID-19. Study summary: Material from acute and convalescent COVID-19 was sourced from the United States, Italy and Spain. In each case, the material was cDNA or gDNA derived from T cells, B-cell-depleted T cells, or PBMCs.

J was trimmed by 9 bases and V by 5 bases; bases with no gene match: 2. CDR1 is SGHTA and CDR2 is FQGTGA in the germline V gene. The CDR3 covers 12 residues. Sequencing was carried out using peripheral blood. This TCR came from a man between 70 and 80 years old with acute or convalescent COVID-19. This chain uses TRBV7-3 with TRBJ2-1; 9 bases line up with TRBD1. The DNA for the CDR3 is TGTGCCAGCAGCCCGACAGGGGGTGAGCAGTTCTTC. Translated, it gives CASSPTGGEQFF.